This record looks at one T cell receptor beta chain sequence and its context. The data belong to a study of memory CD8 T cells in hepatitis C reinfection. Study at large: After reinfection, a couple of primary-infection resolvers became chronically infected. Peak reinfection samples were taken 3 to 8 weeks after detection.

Time point in this sample: peak reinfection, 3 to 8 weeks after reinfection detection. TCR sequencing was done directly ex vivo on sorted cells, without expansion in vitro. Donors came from people who inject drugs enrolled in HEPCO, Canada. Clones were sequenced by immunoSEQ multiplex PCR, and TCRdb holds only the in-frame ones, with some missing. The sample carries about 47,000 clones, around nine tenths recorded once. J lost 5 bases, V lost 6 bases, and 6 bases had no gene match. CDR1 SQVTM and CDR2 ANQGSEA come from the germline V gene. This CDR3 region has 12 residues. The TCR originated in a man between 18 and 35 years old with hepatitis C virus infection. This chain connects TRBV29-1 to TRBJ2-7; TRBD1 matches at 8 bases. The sequencing sample was made of naive CD8+ T cells sorted from blood. The CDR3 nucleotides are TGCAGCGTGACGGACAGGGCCCACGAGCAGTACGTC. It codes for CSVTDRAHEQYV.